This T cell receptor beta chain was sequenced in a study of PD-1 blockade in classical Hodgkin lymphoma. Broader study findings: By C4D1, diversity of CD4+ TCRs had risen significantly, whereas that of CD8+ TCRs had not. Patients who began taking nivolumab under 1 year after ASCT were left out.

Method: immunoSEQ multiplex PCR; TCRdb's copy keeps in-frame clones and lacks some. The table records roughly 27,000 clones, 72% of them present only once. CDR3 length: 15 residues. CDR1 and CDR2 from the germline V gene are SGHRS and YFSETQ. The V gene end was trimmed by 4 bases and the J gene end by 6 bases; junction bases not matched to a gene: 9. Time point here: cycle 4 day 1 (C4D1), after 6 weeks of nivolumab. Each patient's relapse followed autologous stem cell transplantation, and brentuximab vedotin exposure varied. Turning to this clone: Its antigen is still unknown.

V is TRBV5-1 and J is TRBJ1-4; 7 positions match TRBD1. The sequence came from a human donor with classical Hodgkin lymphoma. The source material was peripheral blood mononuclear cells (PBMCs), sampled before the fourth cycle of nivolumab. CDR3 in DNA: TGCGCCAGCAGCCCCAACGGGGACAGTCATGAAAAACTGTTTTTT. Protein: CASSPNGDSHEKLFF.